Detailed here is one T cell receptor beta chain. The primer mix had 60 Vbeta and 13 Jbeta primers. The repertoire was sequenced with immunoSEQ multiplex PCR; TCRdb's copy has only in-frame clones and lacks some. This sample has approximately 100,000 clones, with around 83% found just once. This sample is part of a study of cytomegalovirus exposure and HLA in healthy donors. The germline V and J ends were trimmed by 4 bases and 1 base, with 12 bases remaining between them. Germline V lookup: CDR1 MDHEN, CDR2 SYDVKM. The CDR3 is 15 amino acids. The gene calls are TRBV28 and TRBJ2-3; weak D call: TRBD2 (5 bases). This clonotype was sampled from a man aged 25-45 years in good health and CMV-seronegative. Input material: PBMCs. CDR3 sequence (DNA): TGTGCCAGCAGTTCATGGGGAGCACGCACAGATACGCAGTATTTT. Its protein is CASSSWGARTDTQYF.